Given below is one T cell receptor (beta chain) in context. Participant age was roughly 18 to 100 years, and participants resided in roughly 25 US areas. This specimen comes from a study of blood T cell repertoires in COVID-19. On the study more broadly: Whether acute or convalescent, the COVID-19 samples came from the United States, Italy and Spain.

V was cut by 5 bases and J by 4 bases, with 9 bases left in between. Germline assignment: CDR1 LNHDA and CDR2 SQIVND (reference sequence). The CDR3 covers 13 residues. How the authors handled the data: By means of reference gene primer amplification, nucleated cell counts were estimated. Generated by immunoSEQ multiplex PCR, the TCRdb table keeps only in-frame clones and is missing some. V, J and clone size derive from that table, while D and trimming were established from the DNA sequence. The sample records 150,000 to 200,000 clones, 76% being singletons. Sequences were obtained from PBMCs or T cells enriched from blood (not recorded which). V gene TRBV19 combines with J gene TRBJ1-5, with a weak D call TRBD1 (6 bases). The sequence was collected from a woman aged 45-65 years with acute COVID-19. The DNA for the CDR3 is TGTGCCAGTAGTGGACAGCGTAATCAGCCCCAGCATTTT. This codes for CASSGQRNQPQHF.